Given below is one TCR beta chain in context. The target antigen is unknown. cDNA was made in eight separate reactions per sample. Each UMI harboured a 6-nucleotide sample barcode and was appended via template switching. One entry per CDR3 protein, without DNA, is what TCRdb gives after re-calling the 5' RACE reads. The sample's table shows approximately 330,000 distinct CDR3 sequences. This record comes from a study of monozygotic twins with inflammatory bowel disease. Findings of the study overall: Repertoire likeness was no different across concordant and discordant twins, perhaps owing to restricted power.

CDR1 and CDR2 (germline): SQVTM, ANQGSEA. The CDR3 has 11 residues. Blood, around 2.6 ml, was drawn per donor. The sequenced material came from blood. This rearrangement joins TRBV29-1 to TRBJ2-1; TCRdb's D gene call, TRBD2, goes unchecked for lack of DNA. This receptor was taken from a human donor with ulcerative colitis or Crohn's disease, or a healthy co-twin of an affected twin (not recorded which). The CDR3 reads CSVEPLNEQFF.